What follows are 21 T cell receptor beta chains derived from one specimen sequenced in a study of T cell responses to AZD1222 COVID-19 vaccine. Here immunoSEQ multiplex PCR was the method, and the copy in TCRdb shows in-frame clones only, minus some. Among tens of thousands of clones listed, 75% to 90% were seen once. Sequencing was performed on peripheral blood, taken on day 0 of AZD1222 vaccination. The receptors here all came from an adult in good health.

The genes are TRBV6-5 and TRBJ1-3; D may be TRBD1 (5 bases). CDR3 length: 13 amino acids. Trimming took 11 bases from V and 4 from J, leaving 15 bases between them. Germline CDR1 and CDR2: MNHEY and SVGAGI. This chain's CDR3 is CAAAGAQGNTIYF. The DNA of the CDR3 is TGTGCCGCAGCCGGGGCACAGGGAAACACCATATATTTT.

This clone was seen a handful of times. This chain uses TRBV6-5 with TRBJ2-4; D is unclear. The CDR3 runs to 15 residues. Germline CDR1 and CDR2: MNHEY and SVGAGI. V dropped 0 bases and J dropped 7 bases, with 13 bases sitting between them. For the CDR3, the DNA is TGTGCCAGCAGTTACTCTATCCAGGTGAAGAACATTCAGTACTTC. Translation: CASSYSIQVKNIQYF.

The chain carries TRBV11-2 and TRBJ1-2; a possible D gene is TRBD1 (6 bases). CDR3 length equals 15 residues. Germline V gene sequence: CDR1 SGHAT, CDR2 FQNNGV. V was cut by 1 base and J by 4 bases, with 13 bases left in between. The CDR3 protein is CASSLVDSSFYGYTF. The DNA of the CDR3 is TGTGCCAGCAGCTTAGTGGACAGTTCCTTCTATGGCTACACCTTC.

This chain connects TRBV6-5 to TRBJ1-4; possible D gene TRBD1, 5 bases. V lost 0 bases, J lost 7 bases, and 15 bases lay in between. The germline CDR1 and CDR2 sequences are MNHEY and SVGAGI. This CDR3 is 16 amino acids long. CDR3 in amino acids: CASSYSGGGFVEKLFF. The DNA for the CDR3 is TGTGCCAGCAGTTACTCGGGGGGAGGGTTCGTTGAAAAACTGTTTTTT.

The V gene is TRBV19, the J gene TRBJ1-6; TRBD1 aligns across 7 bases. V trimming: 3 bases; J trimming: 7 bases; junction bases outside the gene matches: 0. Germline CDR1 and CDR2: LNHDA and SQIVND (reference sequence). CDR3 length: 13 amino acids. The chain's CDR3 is CASSMTGNSPLHF. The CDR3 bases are TGTGCCAGTAGTATGACAGGGAATTCACCCCTCCACTTT.

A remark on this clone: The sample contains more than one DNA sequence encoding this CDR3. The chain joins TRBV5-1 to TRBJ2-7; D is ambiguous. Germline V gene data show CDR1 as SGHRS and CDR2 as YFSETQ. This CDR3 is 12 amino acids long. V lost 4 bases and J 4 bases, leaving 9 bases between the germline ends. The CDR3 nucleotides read TGCGCCAGCAGCCTGGGCGGATACGAGCAGTACTTC. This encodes CASSLGGYEQYF.

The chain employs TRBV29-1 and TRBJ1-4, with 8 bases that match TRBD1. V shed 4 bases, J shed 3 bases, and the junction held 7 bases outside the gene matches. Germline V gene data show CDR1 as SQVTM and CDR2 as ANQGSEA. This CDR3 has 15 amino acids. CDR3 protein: CSVVAGGAPNEKLFF. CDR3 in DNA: TGCAGCGTTGTGGCAGGGGGCGCGCCTAATGAAAAACTGTTTTTT.

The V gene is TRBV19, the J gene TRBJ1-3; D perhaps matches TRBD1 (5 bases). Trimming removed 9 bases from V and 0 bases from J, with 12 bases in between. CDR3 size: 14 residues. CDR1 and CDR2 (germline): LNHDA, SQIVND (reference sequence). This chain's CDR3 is CASARGDSGNTIYF. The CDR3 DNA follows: TGTGCCAGCGCTAGAGGGGACTCTGGAAACACCATATATTTT. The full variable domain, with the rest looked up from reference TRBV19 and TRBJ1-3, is DGGITQSPKYLFRKEGQNVTLSCEQNLNHDAMYWYRQDPGQGLRLIYYSQIVNDFQKGDIAEGYSVSREKKESFPLTVTSAQKNPTAFYLCASARGDSGNTIYFGEGSWLTVV.

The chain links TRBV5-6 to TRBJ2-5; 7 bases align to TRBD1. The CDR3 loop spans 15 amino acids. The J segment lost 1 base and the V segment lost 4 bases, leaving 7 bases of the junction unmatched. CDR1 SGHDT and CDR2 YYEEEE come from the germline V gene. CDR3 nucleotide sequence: TGTGCCAGCAGCAGCCCTAACAGGGGCCAAGAGACCCAGTACTTC. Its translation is CASSSPNRGQETQYF.

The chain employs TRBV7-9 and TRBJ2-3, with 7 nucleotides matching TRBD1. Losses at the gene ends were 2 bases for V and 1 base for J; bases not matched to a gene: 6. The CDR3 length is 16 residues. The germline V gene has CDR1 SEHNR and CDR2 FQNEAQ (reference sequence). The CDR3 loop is CASSLTRDSRTDTQYF. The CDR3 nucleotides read TGTGCCAGCAGCTTAACCCGGGACAGTCGCACAGATACGCAGTATTTT.

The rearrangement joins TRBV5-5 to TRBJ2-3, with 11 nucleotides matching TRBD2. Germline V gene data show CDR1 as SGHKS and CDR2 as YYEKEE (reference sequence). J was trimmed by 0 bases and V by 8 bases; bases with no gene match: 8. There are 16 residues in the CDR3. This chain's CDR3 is CASGLAGLFSTDTQYF. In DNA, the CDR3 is TGTGCCAGTGGACTAGCGGGTCTTTTTAGCACAGATACGCAGTATTTT.

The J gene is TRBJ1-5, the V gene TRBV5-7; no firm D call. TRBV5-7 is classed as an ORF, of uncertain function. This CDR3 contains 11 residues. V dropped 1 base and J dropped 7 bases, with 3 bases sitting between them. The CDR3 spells CASSLRQPQHF. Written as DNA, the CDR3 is TGTGCCAGCAGCTTGAGGCAGCCCCAGCATTTT.

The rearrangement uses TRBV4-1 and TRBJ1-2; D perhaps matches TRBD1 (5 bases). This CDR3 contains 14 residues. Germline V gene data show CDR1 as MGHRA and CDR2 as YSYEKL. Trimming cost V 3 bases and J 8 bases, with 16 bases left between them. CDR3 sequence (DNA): TGCGCCAGCAGCCACCATCAGGACACTTTGGGCTACACCTTC. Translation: CASSHHQDTLGYTF.

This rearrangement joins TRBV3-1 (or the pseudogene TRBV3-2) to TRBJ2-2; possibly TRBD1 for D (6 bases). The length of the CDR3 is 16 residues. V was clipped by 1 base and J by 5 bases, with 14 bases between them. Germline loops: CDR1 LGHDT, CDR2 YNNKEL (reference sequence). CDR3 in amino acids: CASSQASGVLTGELFF. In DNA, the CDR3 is TGTGCCAGCAGCCAAGCATCAGGGGTTCTGACCGGGGAGCTGTTTTTT.

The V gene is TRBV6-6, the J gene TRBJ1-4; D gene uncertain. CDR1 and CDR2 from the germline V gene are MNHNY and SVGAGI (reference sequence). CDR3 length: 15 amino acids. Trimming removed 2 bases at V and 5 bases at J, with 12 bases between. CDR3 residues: CASSYPPAGNEKLFF. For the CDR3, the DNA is TGTGCCAGCAGTTACCCCCCCGCGGGAAATGAAAAACTGTTTTTT.

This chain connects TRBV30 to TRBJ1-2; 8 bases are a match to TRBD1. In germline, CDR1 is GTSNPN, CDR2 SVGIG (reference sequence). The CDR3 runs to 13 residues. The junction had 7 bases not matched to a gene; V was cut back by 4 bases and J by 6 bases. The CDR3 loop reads CAWTQGAWNGYTF. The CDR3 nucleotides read TGTGCCTGGACTCAGGGGGCCTGGAATGGCTACACCTTC.

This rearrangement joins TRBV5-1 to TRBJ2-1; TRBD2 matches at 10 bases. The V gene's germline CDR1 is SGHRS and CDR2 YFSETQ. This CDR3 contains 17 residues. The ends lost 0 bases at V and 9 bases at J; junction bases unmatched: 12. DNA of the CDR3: TGCGCCAGCAGCTTGGGACTAGTAGCGGGGGGAATGCTTGAGCAGTTCTTC. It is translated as CASSLGLVAGGMLEQFF. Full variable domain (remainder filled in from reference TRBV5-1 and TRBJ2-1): KAGVTQTPRYLIKTRGQQVTLSCSPISGHRSVSWYQQTPGQGLQFLFEYFSETQRNKGNFPGRFSGRQFSNSRSEMNVSTLELGDSALYLCASSLGLVAGGMLEQFFGPGTRLTVL.

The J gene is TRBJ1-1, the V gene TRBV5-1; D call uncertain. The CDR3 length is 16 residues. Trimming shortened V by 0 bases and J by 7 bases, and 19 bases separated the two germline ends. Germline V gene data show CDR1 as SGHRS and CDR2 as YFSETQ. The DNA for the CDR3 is TGCGCCAGCAGCTTGGACCCCCCCACTGCTCATGGTGAAGCTTTCTTT. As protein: CASSLDPPTAHGEAFF. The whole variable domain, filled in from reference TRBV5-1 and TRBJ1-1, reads KAGVTQTPRYLIKTRGQQVTLSCSPISGHRSVSWYQQTPGQGLQFLFEYFSETQRNKGNFPGRFSGRQFSNSRSEMNVSTLELGDSALYLCASSLDPPTAHGEAFFGQGTRLTVV.

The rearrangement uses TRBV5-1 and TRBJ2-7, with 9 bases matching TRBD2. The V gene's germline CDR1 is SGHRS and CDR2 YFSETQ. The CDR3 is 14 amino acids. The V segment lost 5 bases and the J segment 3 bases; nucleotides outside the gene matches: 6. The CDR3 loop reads CASRPTSGSYEQYF. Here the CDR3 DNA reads TGCGCCAGCAGGCCGACTAGCGGAAGCTACGAGCAGTACTTC.

CDR3 loop: CASSLGLYNEQFF. CDR3 DNA: TGCGCCAGCAGCTTAGGACTCTACAATGAGCAGTTCTTC. The chain uses TRBV5-1 and TRBJ2-1; D is perhaps TRBD2 (5 bases). The V end was cut by 2 bases, the J end by 3 bases, with 6 bases between. Germline V CDR1 and CDR2: SGHRS, YFSETQ. The CDR3 is 13 amino acids.

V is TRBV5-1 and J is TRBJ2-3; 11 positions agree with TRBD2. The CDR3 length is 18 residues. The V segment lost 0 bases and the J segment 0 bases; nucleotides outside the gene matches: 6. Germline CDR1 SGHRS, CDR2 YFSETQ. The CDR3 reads CASSLAVSGRASTDTQYF. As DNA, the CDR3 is TGCGCCAGCAGCTTGGCCGTTAGCGGGAGGGCTAGCACAGATACGCAGTATTTT. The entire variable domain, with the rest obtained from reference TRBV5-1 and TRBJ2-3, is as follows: KAGVTQTPRYLIKTRGQQVTLSCSPISGHRSVSWYQQTPGQGLQFLFEYFSETQRNKGNFPGRFSGRQFSNSRSEMNVSTLELGDSALYLCASSLAVSGRASTDTQYFGPGTRLTVL.